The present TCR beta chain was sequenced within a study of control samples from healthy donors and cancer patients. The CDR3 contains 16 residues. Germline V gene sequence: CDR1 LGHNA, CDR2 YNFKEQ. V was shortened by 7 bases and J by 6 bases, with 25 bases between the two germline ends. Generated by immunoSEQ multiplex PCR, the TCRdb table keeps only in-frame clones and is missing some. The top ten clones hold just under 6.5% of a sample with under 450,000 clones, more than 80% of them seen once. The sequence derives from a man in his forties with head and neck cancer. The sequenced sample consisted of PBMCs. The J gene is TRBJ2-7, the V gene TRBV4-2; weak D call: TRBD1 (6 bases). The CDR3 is CASKKEQQGSPGEQYF. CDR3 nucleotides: TGTGCCAGCAAAAAAGAACAACAGGGATCCCCGGGCGAGCAGTACTTC.